The sequence of this T cell receptor (beta chain) was determined in a study of patients with pleural tuberculosis. From the reads, TCRdb called clonotypes with MiXCR, one entry per CDR3 protein. The sample has around 50,000 distinct CDR3 sequences, under 8.5% seen once. CDR3 length equals 12 residues. Trimming took 7 bases from V and 5 from J, leaving 11 bases between them. This clonotype showed up just a few times. The origin of this receptor is a human donor with pleural tuberculosis. This chain uses TRBV12-3 or TRBV12-4 with TRBJ1-1, with D unclear. CDR3 sequence reads: CASTTGRTEAFF. In DNA form, the CDR3 reads TGTGCCAGCACGACGGGCCGGACTGAAGCTTTCTTT.